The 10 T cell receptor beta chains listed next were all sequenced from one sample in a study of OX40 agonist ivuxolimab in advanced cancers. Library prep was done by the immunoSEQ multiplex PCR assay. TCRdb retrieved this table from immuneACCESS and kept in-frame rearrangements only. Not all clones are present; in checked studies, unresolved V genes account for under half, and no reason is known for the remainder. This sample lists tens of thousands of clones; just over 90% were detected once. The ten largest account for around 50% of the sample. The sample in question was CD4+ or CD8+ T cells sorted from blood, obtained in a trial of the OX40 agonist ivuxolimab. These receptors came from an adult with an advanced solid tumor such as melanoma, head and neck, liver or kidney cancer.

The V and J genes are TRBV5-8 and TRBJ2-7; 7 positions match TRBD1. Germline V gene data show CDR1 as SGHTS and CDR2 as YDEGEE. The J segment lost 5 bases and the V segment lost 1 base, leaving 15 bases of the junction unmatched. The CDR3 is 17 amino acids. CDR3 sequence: CASSLTPGGMGHDEQYF. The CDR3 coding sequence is TGTGCCAGCAGCTTGACGCCAGGGGGAATGGGGCACGACGAGCAGTACTTC.

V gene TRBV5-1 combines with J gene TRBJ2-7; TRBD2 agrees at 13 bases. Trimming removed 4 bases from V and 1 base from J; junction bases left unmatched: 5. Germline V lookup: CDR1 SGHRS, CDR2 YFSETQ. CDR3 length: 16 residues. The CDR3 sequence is CASSGGLAGVSYEQYF. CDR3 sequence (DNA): TGCGCCAGCAGCGGTGGACTAGCGGGGGTGTCCTACGAGCAGTACTTC.

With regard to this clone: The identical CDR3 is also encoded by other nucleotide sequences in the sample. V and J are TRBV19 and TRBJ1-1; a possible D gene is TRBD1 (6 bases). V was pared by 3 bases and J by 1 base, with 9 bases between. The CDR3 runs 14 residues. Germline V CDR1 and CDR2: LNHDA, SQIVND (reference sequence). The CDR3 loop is CASSIGGQNTEAFF. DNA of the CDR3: TGTGCCAGTAGTATCGGGGGGCAGAACACTGAAGCTTTCTTT.

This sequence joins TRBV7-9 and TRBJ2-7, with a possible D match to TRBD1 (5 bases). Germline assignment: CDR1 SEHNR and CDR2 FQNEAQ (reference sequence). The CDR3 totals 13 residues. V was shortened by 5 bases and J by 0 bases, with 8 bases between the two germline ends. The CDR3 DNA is TGTGCCAGCAGCCAGGGCATCTCCTACGAGCAGTACTTC. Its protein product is CASSQGISYEQYF.

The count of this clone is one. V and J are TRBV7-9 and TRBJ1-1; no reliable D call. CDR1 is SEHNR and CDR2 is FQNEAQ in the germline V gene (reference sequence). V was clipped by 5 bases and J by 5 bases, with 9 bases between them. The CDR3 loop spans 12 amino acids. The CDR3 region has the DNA TGTGCCAGCAGCCACCTTACTACTGAAGCTTTCTTT. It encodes CASSHLTTEAFF.

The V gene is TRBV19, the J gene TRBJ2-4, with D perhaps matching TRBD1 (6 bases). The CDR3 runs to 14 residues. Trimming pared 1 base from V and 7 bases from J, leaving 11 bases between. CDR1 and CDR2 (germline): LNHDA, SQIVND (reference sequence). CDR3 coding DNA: TGTGCCAGTAGTATAGGGGCAGGGGTCAACATTCAGTACTTC. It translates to CASSIGAGVNIQYF.

The CDR3 protein is CAWSEGAGPLDVAFF. DNA of the CDR3: TGTGCCTGGAGTGAGGGCGCGGGGCCCCTCGACGTAGCTTTCTTT. J is TRBJ1-1 and V is TRBV30, with a tentative D call TRBD1 (5 bases). The CDR3 contains 15 residues. Trimming stripped 1 base from V and 10 bases from J, with 22 bases between. Germline CDR1 and CDR2: GTSNPN and SVGIG (reference sequence).

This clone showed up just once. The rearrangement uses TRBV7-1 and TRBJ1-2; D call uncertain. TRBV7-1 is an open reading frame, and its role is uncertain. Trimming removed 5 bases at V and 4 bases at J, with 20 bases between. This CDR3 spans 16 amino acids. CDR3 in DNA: TGTGCCAGCAGCCGGGTGAACGAGGGAAAGACCTATGGCTACACCTTC. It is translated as CASSRVNEGKTYGYTF.

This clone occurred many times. The CDR3 DNA follows: TGTGCCAGCATCCATTGGCATAGCCTAAAAGAGACCCAGTACTTC. Protein sequence: CASIHWHSLKETQYF. The chain links TRBV27 to TRBJ2-5, with no clear D. CDR1 is MNHEY, CDR2 SMNVEV, per germline (reference sequence). CDR3 length: 15 residues. The V gene lost 7 bases and the J gene lost 3 bases, with 18 bases spanning the gap.

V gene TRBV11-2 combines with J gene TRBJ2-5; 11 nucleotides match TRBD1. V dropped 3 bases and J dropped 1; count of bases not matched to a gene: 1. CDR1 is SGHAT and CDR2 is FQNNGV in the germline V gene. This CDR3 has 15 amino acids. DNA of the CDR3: TGTGCCAGCAGCTTGGGACAGGGGGGCCAAGAGACCCAGTACTTC. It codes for CASSLGQGGQETQYF.